This TCR beta chain was sequenced for a study of cytomegalovirus exposure and HLA in healthy donors. Overall study: Later analysis reported that the 120 or so validation repertoires shared the platform of the approximately 670 first-cohort repertoires. Study results and caveats: Rarity marked most TCR sequences, yet some public TCRs occurred in many donors. The investigators catalogued 150 to 200 TCR beta chains as cytomegalovirus-associated.

As concerns this clone: Its antigen is unidentified.

Germline CDR1 MNHNS, CDR2 SASEGT. Trimming at V came to 5 bases and at J to 0 bases, leaving 3 bases not matched to a gene. The CDR3 spans 15 residues. Profiled with immunoSEQ multiplex PCR; TCRdb holds only in-frame clones, not every one. The top ten clones hold approximately 2.4% of a sample with 150,000 to 200,000 clones, around four fifths of them seen once. This chain connects TRBV6-1 to TRBJ1-4; 7 bases are shared with TRBD1. The sequencing sample was made of PBMCs. The sequence was collected from a young man in good health and CMV-seropositive. The CDR3 loop reads CASSTRGTTNEKLFF. The CDR3 DNA is TGTGCCAGCAGTACCAGGGGGACAACTAATGAAAAACTGTTTTTT.